A selection of T cell receptor beta chains follows, all from one sample in a study of cytomegalovirus exposure and HLA in healthy donors. The assay was immunoSEQ multiplex PCR, and TCRdb's table has in-frame clones only and misses some. The data contain around 230,000 clones, 70% to 90% of them singletons. Sequenced material: PBMCs. Receptors were obtained from a girl between 2 and 10 years old in good health and CMV-seronegative. The CDR3 runs from the conserved cysteine through the conserved F or W. D genes are given only for firm matches. Clone size is given for some rows only: seen once, a few or many times, or a class if the clone is expanded.

17 | TRBJ1-5 | NA | TRBD1 | TRBV14 | CASSHKGETGSNQPQHF | TGTGCCAGCAGCCATAAGGGAGAGACAGGGAGCAATCAGCCCCAGCATTTT
16 | TRBJ2-3 | NA | TRBD2 | TRBV19 | CASSLLAGGRLDTQYF | TGTGCCAGTAGTCTTCTAGCGGGGGGGAGGTTGGATACGCAGTATTTT
14 | TRBJ1-6 | once | TRBD1 | TRBV30 | CAWSAGTGVSPLHF | TGTGCCTGGAGTGCCGGGACAGGGGTTTCACCCCTCCACTTT
14 | TRBJ2-3 | NA | NA | TRBV5-1 | CASKGGAPTDTQYF | TGCGCCTCAAAAGGGGGGGCCCCCACAGATACGCAGTATTTT
14 | TRBJ2-1 | NA | TRBD2 | TRBV6-5 | CASSSGGGAGEQFF | TGTGCCAGCAGTTCCGGCGGGGGGGCGGGTGAGCAGTTCTTC
13 | TRBJ2-4 | NA | TRBD1 | TRBV9 | CASSEQGINIQYF | TGTGCCAGCAGCGAACAGGGGATCAACATTCAGTACTTC
15 | TRBJ2-1 | NA | TRBD2 | TRBV5-6 | CASSLKRGGGDEQLF | TGTGCCAGCAGCTTGAAGCGGGGGGGCGGGGATGAGCAGCTCTTC
13 | TRBJ1-2 | NA | NA | TRBV10-3 | CAIRVGVNYGYTF | TGTGCCATCAGAGTGGGAGTTAACTATGGCTACACCTTC
16 | TRBJ2-3 | NA | NA | TRBV18 | CASSPRTLLSTDTQYF | TGTGCCAGCTCACCACGGACTCTTTTATCCACAGATACGCAGTATTTT
13 | TRBJ1-2 | NA | TRBD1 | TRBV29-1 | CSARTGGEDGYTF | TGCAGCGCTCGGACAGGGGGCGAGGATGGCTACACCTTC
13 | TRBJ1-2 | NA | NA | TRBV7-9 | CASSSGGLYGYTF | TGTGCCAGCAGCTCGGGGGGGCTCTATGGCTACACCTTC
14 | TRBJ1-1 | NA | NA | TRBV7-9 | CASSLGQMNTEAFF | TGTGCCAGCAGCTTGGGACAAATGAACACTGAAGCTTTCTTT
13 | TRBJ2-4 | NA | NA | TRBV30 | CAWTGGAKNIQYF | TGTGCCTGGACCGGGGGAGCCAAAAACATTCAGTACTTC
16 | TRBJ2-7 | NA | TRBD2 | TRBV9 | CASSVETSGTLYEQYF | TGTGCCAGCAGCGTAGAGACTAGCGGGACACTCTACGAGCAGTACTTC
14 | TRBJ2-7 | NA | NA | TRBV5-5 | CASSLEQGTYEQYF | TGTGCCAGCAGCTTGGAGCAGGGAACCTACGAGCAGTACTTC
14 | TRBJ1-3 | once | NA | TRBV29-1 | CSVRGTSSGNTIYF | TGCAGCGTTAGGGGTACGAGCTCTGGAAACACCATATATTTT
14 | TRBJ2-5 | NA | TRBD2 | TRBV4-1 | CASSLTSEQETQYF | TGCGCCAGCAGCTTGACTAGCGAACAAGAGACCCAGTACTTC